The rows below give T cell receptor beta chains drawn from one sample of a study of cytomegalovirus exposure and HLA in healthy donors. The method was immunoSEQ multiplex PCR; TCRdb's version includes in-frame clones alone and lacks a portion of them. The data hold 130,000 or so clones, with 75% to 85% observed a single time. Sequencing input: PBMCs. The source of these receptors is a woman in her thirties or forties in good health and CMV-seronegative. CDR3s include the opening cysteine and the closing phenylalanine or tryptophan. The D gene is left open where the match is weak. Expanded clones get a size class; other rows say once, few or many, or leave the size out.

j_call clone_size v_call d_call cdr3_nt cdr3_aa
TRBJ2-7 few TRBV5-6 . TGTGCCAGCAGCTTGAGGGGGTATAGCTCCTACGAGCAGTACTTC CASSLRGYSSYEQYF
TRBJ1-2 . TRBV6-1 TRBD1 TGTGCCAGCAGTGAGTTAGACAGGGGAGGGGGCTACACCTTC CASSELDRGGGYTF
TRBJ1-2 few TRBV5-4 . TGTGCCAGCAGCTTGGACGGCTATGGCTACACCTTC CASSLDGYGYTF
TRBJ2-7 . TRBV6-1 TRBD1 TGTGCCAGCAGGAACAGGGGATCTGAATCCTACGAGCAGTACTTC CASRNRGSESYEQYF
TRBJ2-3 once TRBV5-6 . TGTGCCAGCAGCTCCGACAGGATTCTCACAGATACGCAGTATTTT CASSSDRILTDTQYF
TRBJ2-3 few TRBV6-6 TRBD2 TGTGCCATCCTAGCGGGGGGGACAGATACGCAGTATTTT CAILAGGTDTQYF
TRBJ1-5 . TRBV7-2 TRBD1 TGTGCCAGCAGCTTAGGCGGACAGGGGAATCAGCCCCAGCATTTT CASSLGGQGNQPQHF
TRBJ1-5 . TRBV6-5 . TGTGCCAGCAGGCGGGATACTACTCGCAATCAGCCCCAGAATTTT CASRRDTTRNQPQNF
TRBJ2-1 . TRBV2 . TGTGCCAGCAGTAAGGTTCCTTTGTACTATGCAAGTAATGAGCAGTTCTTC CASSKVPLYYASNEQFF
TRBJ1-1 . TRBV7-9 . TGTGCCAGCAGCCGACAGGAGTTAGAAGCTTTCTTT CASSRQELEAFF
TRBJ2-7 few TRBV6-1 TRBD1 TGTGCCAGCAGAGCAGCGGGACAGGGGCTGTACGAGCAGTACTTC CASRAAGQGLYEQYF
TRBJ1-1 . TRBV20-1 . TGCAGTGTTGCAGGCACTGAAGCTTTCTTT CSVAGTEAFF
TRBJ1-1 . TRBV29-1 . TGCAGCGTTCGAACGGGGAACACTGAAGCTTTCTTT CSVRTGNTEAFF
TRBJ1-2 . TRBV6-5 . TGTGCCAGCAGCCCAGGCAATGGCTACACCTTC CASSPGNGYTF
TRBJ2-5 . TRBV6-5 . TGTGCCAGCAGTTACCAGCCTAGCATGGGGCAAGAGACCCAGTACTTC CASSYQPSMGQETQYF
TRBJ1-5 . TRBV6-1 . TGTGCCAGCAGTCCCCCAGGGGGCAATCAGCCCCAGCATTTT CASSPPGGNQPQHF
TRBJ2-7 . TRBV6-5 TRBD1 TGTGCCAGCAGTTACGAAGACAGGGGTGGCTACGAGCAGTACTTC CASSYEDRGGYEQYF
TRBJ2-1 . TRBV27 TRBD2 TGTGCCAGCAGTTCCATCTGGACTAGCGCGCTCAATGAGCAGTTCTTC CASSSIWTSALNEQFF
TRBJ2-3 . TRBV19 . TGTGCCAGTAGTATCCTAGACAGCACAGATACGCAGTATTTT CASSILDSTDTQYF
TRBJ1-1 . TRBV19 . TGTGCCAGTACCTGGTTAGCCGGACAAACTGAAGCTTTCTTT CASTWLAGQTEAFF
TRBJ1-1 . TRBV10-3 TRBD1 TGTGCCATCAGTCAAACGGGACAGAAGAACACTGAAGCTTTCTTT CAISQTGQKNTEAFF
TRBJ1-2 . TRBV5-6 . TGTGCCAGCAGCCGAGCCGGACGGGGGGACTATGGCTACACCTTC CASSRAGRGDYGYTF
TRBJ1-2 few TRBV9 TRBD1 TGTGCCAGCAGCGTCGGACAGGTCTTAAACTATGGCTACACCTTC CASSVGQVLNYGYTF
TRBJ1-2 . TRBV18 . TGTGCCAGCTCAACGGAGCCACCTAACTATGGCTACACCTTC CASSTEPPNYGYTF
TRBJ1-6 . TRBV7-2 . TGTGCCAGCAGCCAACATCAGGGGCATAATTCACCCCTCCACTTT CASSQHQGHNSPLHF
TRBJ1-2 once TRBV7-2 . TGTGCCAGCAGCCCCCCCGACTATGGCTACACCTTC CASSPPDYGYTF
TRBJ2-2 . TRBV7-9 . TGTGCCAGCAGCGTCGACAGTAACACCGGGGAGCTGTTTTTT CASSVDSNTGELFF
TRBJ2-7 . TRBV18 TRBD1 TGTGCCAGCTCAGGGACAGGGTCCCTCGGGGAGCAGTACTTC CASSGTGSLGEQYF
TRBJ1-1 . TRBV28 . TGTGCCAGCAGATTGTTTTCTAGCACTGAAGCTTTCTTT CASRLFSSTEAFF
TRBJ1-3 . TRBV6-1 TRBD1 TGTGCCAGCAGGGGACAGGGAAACACCATATATTTT CASRGQGNTIYF
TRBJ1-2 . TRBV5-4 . TGTGCCAGCAGCTTGGAGGCGGTCTATGGCTACACCTTC CASSLEAVYGYTF
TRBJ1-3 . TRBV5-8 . TGTGCCAGCAGCTTTGGCTCATACTCTGGAAACACCATATATTTT CASSFGSYSGNTIYF
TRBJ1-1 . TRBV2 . TGTGCCAGCAAGGGCAGGGAACCTTTCTTT CASKGREPFF
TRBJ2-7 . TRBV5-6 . TGTGCCAGCAGCCGCAGGGTCGGAACAAACGAGCAGTACTTC CASSRRVGTNEQYF
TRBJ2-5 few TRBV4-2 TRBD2 TGTGCCAGCAGCCAAGAAAGGCTAGCGGGGCTAGGGACCCAGTACTTC CASSQERLAGLGTQYF
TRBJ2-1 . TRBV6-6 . TGTGCCACCCTATCCGACAGCCTCTCCTACAATGAGCAGTTCTTC CATLSDSLSYNEQFF
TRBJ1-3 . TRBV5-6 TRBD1 TGTGCCAGCAGCTTAAGGGGGCTCACCATATATTTT CASSLRGLTIYF
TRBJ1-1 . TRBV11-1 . TGTGCCAGCAGCTTAAGGGGAATGAACACTGAAGCTTTCTTT CASSLRGMNTEAFF
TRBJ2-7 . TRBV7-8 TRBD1 TGTGCCAGCAGCTGGGACAGGGGCCGGAGGGAGCAGTACTTC CASSWDRGRREQYF